These T cell receptor beta chains were read from a single sample in a study of neurological immune-mediated disorders. TCRdb passed the 5' RACE reads through MiXCR, listing each CDR3 protein once. The sample records over 45,000 distinct CDR3 sequences, around 3.3% being singletons. Sequenced input: PBMCs. These receptors all come from a man aged 40-49 years with multiple sclerosis. Each CDR3 is given with its conserved first and last residue. Each record gives: clone size, D gene, V gene, J gene, CDR3 DNA, CDR3 protein. A D gene is named only where the DNA matches it firmly. Clone size reads once, few, many, or a class if the clone is expanded.

>many|TRBD2|TRBV20-1|TRBJ2-7
TGCAGTGCTCCGCGGGGGGGAAACTACGAGCAGTACTTC
CSAPRGGNYEQYF
>few|TRBD2|TRBV28|TRBJ2-7
TGTGCCAGCAGTTTCCTCGGACTAGTCTCCTACGAGCAGTACTTC
CASSFLGLVSYEQYF
>few|TRBD2|TRBV20-1|TRBJ2-5
TGCAGTGGCGGGACTAGTGGTGAGACCCAGTACTTC
CSGGTSGETQYF
>many|TRBD2|TRBV7-3|TRBJ2-1
TGTGCCAGCAGCTTAGCTAGCGGGGTATACAATGAGCAGTTCTTC
CASSLASGVYNEQFF
>many|NA|TRBV5-1|TRBJ1-2
TGCGCCAGCAGCTTGCAAGGGGATAGTAACTATGGCTACACCTTC
CASSLQGDSNYGYTF
>many|TRBD1|TRBV12-3/TRBV12-4|TRBJ1-2
TGTGCCAGCAGTTTTTTCGGGACAGGGGGGGGCTACACCTTC
CASSFFGTGGGYTF
>many|NA|TRBV28|TRBJ1-6
TGTGCCTCCCTAGGGGGTGATTCACCCCTCAACTTT
CASLGGDSPLNF
>many|NA|TRBV5-1|TRBJ2-2
TGCGCCAGCAGCGGTCCCGACACCGGGGAGCTGTTTTTT
CASSGPDTGELFF
>few|NA|TRBV18|TRBJ2-1
TGTGCCAGCTCAGCTCGGTCGGGGGCGCAGTTCTTC
CASSARSGAQFF
>many|NA|TRBV20-1|TRBJ1-2
TGCAGTGCTAGAGATCAGAGATCTAACTATGGCTACACCTTC
CSARDQRSNYGYTF